Presented here are 29 T cell receptor beta chains from one specimen sequenced in a study of PD-1 and CTLA-4 blockade in melanoma. Method: immunoSEQ multiplex PCR; TCRdb's copy keeps in-frame clones and lacks some. The sample carries some 33,000 clones, around 90% recorded once. The source material was CD8+ T cells from peripheral blood, sampled from a patient given anti-PD-1 treatment. The receptors here all came from a human donor with melanoma.

The CDR3: CAWSVTGYGTEAFF. The CDR3 coding sequence is TGTGCCTGGAGTGTGACAGGGTATGGCACTGAAGCTTTCTTT. V gene TRBV30 combines with J gene TRBJ1-1; TRBD1 agrees at 7 bases. This CDR3 comprises 14 residues. Germline assignment: CDR1 GTSNPN and CDR2 SVGIG (reference sequence). V was pared by 0 bases and J by 4 bases, with 5 bases of the junction left unmatched.

The V gene is TRBV11-2, the J gene TRBJ2-7; the D is unclear. The CDR3 is 15 residues long. Per germline, CDR1 SGHAT and CDR2 FQNNGV. Trimming took 8 bases from V and 4 from J, leaving 21 bases between them. The CDR3 DNA sequence: TGTGCCAGCGCTGCCGAGTACTCGACTTTATACGAGCAGTACTTC. Its protein product is CASAAEYSTLYEQYF.

This clone came up once. The chain combines TRBV4-1 with TRBJ2-2, with a weak D call TRBD1 (5 bases). This CDR3 spans 14 amino acids. CDR1 is MGHRA and CDR2 is YSYEKL in the germline V gene. Between the trimmed V and J ends, which lost 2 bases and 3 bases, there was a span of 7 bases. The CDR3 DNA sequence: TGCGCCAGCAGCCAAATAGGGGACACCGGGGAGCTGTTTTTT. Its translation is CASSQIGDTGELFF.

This clone was seen once. The V gene is TRBV9, the J gene TRBJ1-4; D remains ambiguous. This CDR3 is 13 amino acids long. Per germline, CDR1 SGDLS and CDR2 YYNGEE. V was cut by 4 bases and J by 8 bases, with 12 bases left in between. The DNA of the CDR3 is TGTGCCAGCAGCTCATTGGACGGGGAAAAACTGTTTTTT. It translates to CASSSLDGEKLFF. Full variable domain (rest looked up from reference TRBV9 and TRBJ1-4): DSGVTQTPKHLITATGQRVTLRCSPRSGDLSVYWYQQSLDQGLQFLIQYYNGEERAKGNILERFSAQQFPDLHSELNLSSLELGDSALYFCASSSLDGEKLFFGSGTQLSVL.

The chain is built from TRBV24-1 and TRBJ1-1; TRBD1 agrees at 8 bases. V gave up 10 bases and J gave up 4 bases; unmatched junction bases: 7. Germline CDR1 reads KGHDR; CDR2 reads SFDVKD. There are 13 residues in the CDR3. This CDR3 reads CATNDRGSTEAFF. In nucleotides, the CDR3 is TGTGCCACAAATGACAGGGGTAGCACTGAAGCTTTCTTT.

V and J are TRBV19 and TRBJ1-5; D gene ambiguous. Germline V CDR1 and CDR2: LNHDA, SQIVND (reference sequence). Trimming removed 7 bases at V and 4 bases at J, with 11 bases between. CDR3 size: 13 residues. CDR3 in DNA: TGTGCCAGTACCGGAAGGAGTAATCAGCCCCAGCATTTT. This translates into CASTGRSNQPQHF.

This clone appeared a single time. The CDR3 DNA follows: TGTGCCAGCAGTTTAGTTGGTCAGGGGGCCTACGAGCAGTACTTC. Its translation: CASSLVGQGAYEQYF. The rearrangement uses TRBV27 and TRBJ2-7, with 7 positions matching TRBD1. J gave up 2 bases and V 2 bases, and 6 bases lay outside the gene matches. Germline V gene data show CDR1 as MNHEY and CDR2 as SMNVEV (reference sequence). There are 15 residues in the CDR3.

This rearrangement joins TRBV5-1 to TRBJ1-1; 8 bases align to TRBD1. V shed 5 bases and J 1 base; nucleotides not matched to a gene: 4. Germline-derived CDR1 and CDR2 are SGHRS and YFSETQ. This CDR3 is built from 14 residues. CDR3 amino acids: CASSYGQGNTEAFF. The CDR3 bases are TGCGCCAGCAGTTATGGACAGGGGAACACTGAAGCTTTCTTT.

This chain uses TRBV10-3 with TRBJ1-1; TRBD1 is a possible D gene (5 bases). V was clipped by 2 bases and J by 9 bases, with 10 bases between them. CDR1 is ENHRY and CDR2 is SYGVKD in the germline V gene. The CDR3 consists of 12 residues. The CDR3 DNA reads TGTGCCATCAGTGAGGACAGTCAGAAAGCTTTCTTT. This translates into CAISEDSQKAFF.

The chain carries TRBV6-1 and TRBJ1-1; D gene ambiguous. Germline V CDR1 and CDR2: MNHNS, SASEGT. CDR3 length equals 13 residues. Trimming stripped 6 bases from V and 1 base from J, with 9 bases between. The CDR3 region has the DNA TGTGCCAGCAGCAACAGCGAGAACACTGAAGCTTTCTTT. Its translation: CASSNSENTEAFF.

The CDR3 DNA reads TGTGCCAGCAGCTCCGGCCCTGTTATGAACACTGAAGCTTTCTTT. This encodes CASSSGPVMNTEAFF. The rearrangement joins TRBV5-6 to TRBJ1-1; D is unclear. With 3 bases removed from V and 0 bases from J, the gap between germline ends came to 12 bases. The CDR3 runs 15 residues. The V gene's germline CDR1 is SGHDT and CDR2 YYEEEE.

This CDR3 reads CASSLSAGAGDGYTF. CDR3 in DNA: TGTGCCAGCAGTTTATCGGCGGGGGCGGGCGATGGCTACACCTTC. The genes are TRBV27 and TRBJ1-2; tentatively, D is TRBD1 (6 bases). This CDR3 is 15 amino acids long. V lost 0 bases, J lost 6 bases, and 14 bases lay in between. CDR1 and CDR2 (germline): MNHEY, SMNVEV (reference sequence).

The CDR3 DNA follows: TGTGCCAGCAGGTCGGGGCAGGGGAACACTGAAGCTTTCTTT. Its translation is CASRSGQGNTEAFF. The V and J genes are TRBV2 and TRBJ1-1; D perhaps matches TRBD1 (5 bases). Germline V gene data show CDR1 as SNHLY and CDR2 as FYNNEI. Trimming shortened V by 6 bases and J by 1 base, and 12 bases separated the two germline ends. The CDR3 covers 14 residues.

The V gene is TRBV27, the J gene TRBJ1-2, with D maybe TRBD1 (5 bases). V was pared by 5 bases and J by 4 bases, with 5 bases between. Germline V lookup: CDR1 MNHEY, CDR2 SMNVEV (reference sequence). The CDR3 totals 11 residues. Here the CDR3 reads CASSGAYGYTF. The CDR3, as DNA: TGTGCCAGCAGTGGGGCCTATGGCTACACCTTC.

CDR3 in amino acids: CSVLGQGGGYTF. In DNA form, the CDR3 reads TGCAGCGTCCTGGGACAGGGGGGTGGCTACACCTTC. The V and J genes are TRBV29-1 and TRBJ1-2, with 11 nucleotides matching TRBD1. CDR1 and CDR2 from the germline V gene are SQVTM and ANQGSEA. The CDR3 consists of 12 residues. The V segment lost 6 bases and the J segment 7 bases; nucleotides outside the gene matches: 4.

This chain links TRBV24-1 with TRBJ1-1; D is possibly TRBD1 (5 bases). The germline V gene has CDR1 KGHDR and CDR2 SFDVKD. The V end was cut by 3 bases, the J end by 3 bases, with 13 bases between. The CDR3 length is 15 residues. The CDR3 DNA sequence: TGTGCCACCAGTGATGGGGGGGAGTGGGACACTGAAGCTTTCTTT. It encodes CATSDGGEWDTEAFF.

The chain joins TRBV5-1 to TRBJ2-7; tentatively, D is TRBD2 (7 bases). The CDR3 extends over 15 amino acids. Germline V lookup: CDR1 SGHRS, CDR2 YFSETQ. The V gene lost 4 bases and the J gene lost 3 bases, with 17 bases spanning the gap. DNA of the CDR3: TGCGCCAGCAGCCCGGTGGGAGGGGGTGGCTACGAGCAGTACTTC. It codes for CASSPVGGGGYEQYF.

The chain recombines TRBV15 with TRBJ1-1; D is undetermined. Germline V gives CDR1 LNHNV, CDR2 YYDKDF (reference sequence). This CDR3 is 13 amino acids long. Trimming removed 4 bases from V and 5 bases from J, with 11 bases in between. The chain's CDR3 is CATSTPGNTEAFF. For the CDR3, the DNA is TGTGCCACCAGCACCCCGGGAAATACTGAAGCTTTCTTT.

The sample holds one count of this clone. The V and J genes are TRBV29-1 and TRBJ2-1; 8 nucleotides line up with TRBD2. The CDR3 has 16 residues. Unmatched junction bases numbered 11, after V lost 6 bases and J lost 1 base. Germline values: CDR1 SQVTM, CDR2 ANQGSEA. The CDR3 loop is CSVRGLGPISYNEQFF. CDR3 sequence (DNA): TGCAGCGTCCGGGGACTAGGTCCGATTTCCTACAATGAGCAGTTCTTC.

The rearrangement uses TRBV27 and TRBJ2-2; 11 bases agree with TRBD2. V was pared by 4 bases and J by 2 bases, with 3 bases of the junction left unmatched. Germline-derived CDR1 and CDR2 are MNHEY and SMNVEV (reference sequence). The CDR3 runs to 16 residues. This chain's CDR3 is CASSYLAGGNTGELFF. In DNA form, the CDR3 reads TGTGCCAGCAGTTATCTAGCGGGGGGTAACACCGGGGAGCTGTTTTTT.

V gene TRBV6-5 combines with J gene TRBJ2-7; D is unclear. Between the trimmed V and J ends, which lost 2 bases and 2 bases, there was a span of 7 bases. Germline CDR1 reads MNHEY; CDR2 reads SVGAGI. The CDR3 has 13 amino acids. The CDR3 nucleotides read TGTGCCAGCAGTTACGCTCAGACCTACGAGCAGTACTTC. It encodes CASSYAQTYEQYF.

The rearrangement uses TRBV25-1 and TRBJ2-7; D is unclear. Germline V gene data show CDR1 as MGHDK and CDR2 as SYGVNS. The CDR3 is 13 amino acids. Between the trimmed V and J ends, which lost 4 bases and 3 bases, there was a span of 10 bases. CDR3 region: CASSAGTVYEQYF. The CDR3 coding sequence is TGTGCCAGCAGTGCAGGTACGGTCTACGAGCAGTACTTC.

The chain employs TRBV5-6 and TRBJ2-7; TRBD1 might be the D (6 bases). Per the germline V gene, CDR1 is SGHDT and CDR2 is YYEEEE. The V gene lost 1 base and the J gene lost 5 bases, with 13 bases spanning the gap. This CDR3 contains 14 residues. The CDR3 DNA reads as TGTGCCAGCAGCTTGAGGGGGTTCTTGAACGAGCAGTACTTC. It yields the protein CASSLRGFLNEQYF.

V is TRBV18 and J is TRBJ2-1; D is perhaps TRBD1 (5 bases). The CDR3 has 15 amino acids. Per the germline V gene, CDR1 is KGHSH and CDR2 is LQKENI. The ends were cut back, 0 bases at V and 2 bases at J, with 8 bases in the middle. CDR3 nucleotides: TGTGCCAGCTCACCACCGAACAGGCCCTACAATGAGCAGTTCTTC. Its protein product is CASSPPNRPYNEQFF.

This chain joins TRBV30 and TRBJ2-2; D is unclear. Between the trimmed V and J ends, which lost 4 bases and 4 bases, there was a span of 13 bases. The germline gives CDR1 GTSNPN, CDR2 SVGIG (reference sequence). This CDR3 has 14 amino acids. DNA of the CDR3: TGTGCCTGGATTCCCTCCGTGGGCACCGGGGAGCTGTTTTTT. Its protein is CAWIPSVGTGELFF. The whole variable domain, remainder taken from reference TRBV30 and TRBJ2-2, is SQTIHQWPATLVQPVGSPLSLECTVEGTSNPNLYWYRQAAGRGLQLLFYSVGIGQISSEVPQNLSASRPQDRQFILSSKKLLLSDSGFYLCAWIPSVGTGELFFGEGSRLTVL.

V usage is TRBV10-2 and J usage is TRBJ2-7; D not certain. Trimming took off 3 bases at V and 2 bases at J, with 5 bases between the two ends. The CDR3 totals 12 residues. Germline loops: CDR1 WSHSY, CDR2 SAAADI. The CDR3 loop is CASSDNTYEQYF. CDR3 DNA: TGCGCCAGCAGTGATAACACCTACGAGCAGTACTTC.

V is TRBV19 and J is TRBJ1-6; 12 bases are a match to TRBD1. This CDR3 has 17 amino acids. J lost 5 bases, V lost 6 bases, and 8 bases had no gene match. Germline V gene data show CDR1 as LNHDA and CDR2 as SQIVND (reference sequence). In DNA, the CDR3 is TGTGCCAGTAGGTCACCGGGACAGGGGGCCCATAATTCACCCCTCCACTTT. This translates into CASRSPGQGAHNSPLHF.

The chain uses TRBV4-3 and TRBJ2-1; 10 nucleotides line up with TRBD2. V lost 4 bases, J lost 4 bases, and 4 bases stayed unmatched. The germline CDR1 and CDR2 sequences are LGHNA and YSLEER. The CDR3 loop spans 15 amino acids. This CDR3 reads CASSPSSGSYNEQFF. The CDR3 nucleotides read TGCGCCAGCAGCCCCTCTAGCGGGAGTTACAATGAGCAGTTCTTC.

In DNA form, the CDR3 reads TGTGCCAGCAGTTTCGCAGGGTCTAACACTGAAGCTTTCTTT. It is translated as CASSFAGSNTEAFF. The chain carries TRBV28 and TRBJ1-1, with D possibly TRBD1 on 5 matching bases. Germline V gene lookup returns CDR1 MDHEN and CDR2 SYDVKM. This CDR3 is built from 14 residues. Trimming took 3 bases from V and 2 from J, leaving 10 bases between them.